These T cell receptor beta chains were read from a single sample in a study of PD-L1 blockade in urothelial cancer. Profiling relied on immunoSEQ multiplex PCR, and the TCRdb table lists in-frame clones only, not all of them. The sample holds around 110,000 clones; about 89% are singletons and the top ten take approximately 1.7%. Sequences were derived from PBMCs, sampled around atezolizumab (anti-PD-L1) treatment. Receptor source: a man in his sixties with urothelial cancer. The conserved cysteine and the conserved F or W are not part of the CDR3 here. Some rows mark clone size as missing; the rest say once, few, many or name a class of expanded clone.

>TRBV27|NA|TRBJ2-1
ASSPYSYNEQF
>TRBV9|NA|TRBJ2-3
ASRSGAQTDTQY
>TRBV18|NA|TRBJ2-3
ASSPTSGGATDTQY
>TRBV5-6|NA|TRBJ2-7
ASSLNYGTSSSYEQY
>TRBV9|NA|TRBJ2-5
ASSPGLGALKETQY
>TRBV6-5|NA|TRBJ1-2
ASSMDRAYGYT
>TRBV28|NA|TRBJ2-3
ASSFPIGGQLQDTQY
>TRBV18|NA|TRBJ1-1
ASSALPPGGNTEAF
>TRBV5-8|NA|TRBJ1-5
ASSSTTIPDIPQH
>TRBV7-2|NA|TRBJ1-2
ASSPRQDLTNYGYT
>TRBV6-5|NA|TRBJ2-7
ASSYLGAGGFSEQY
>TRBV19|NA|TRBJ2-6
ASSGTGANVLT
>TRBV7-6|NA|TRBJ2-7
ASSFGTGDTYEQY
>TRBV19|NA|TRBJ1-4
ASSIGPAQGEKLF
>TRBV15|NA|TRBJ2-6
ATSGSRALGANVLT
>TRBV4-2|NA|TRBJ2-1
ASSRWDISSYNEQF
>TRBV18|NA|TRBJ1-5
ASSQAGVNQPQH
>TRBV13|NA|TRBJ1-1
ASSSLQGLNTEAF
>TRBV5-4|once|TRBJ2-7
ASSFGAGQGPYEQY
>TRBV7-2|NA|TRBJ2-5
ASSRGPQTSGDRAQY
>TRBV10-3|NA|TRBJ1-5
AISQGARQPQH
>TRBV6-4|NA|TRBJ2-3
ASSVGQEADTQY
>TRBV5-4|few|TRBJ1-2
ASSSGGGYLYGYT
>TRBV13|NA|TRBJ1-1
ASSSYRGRNTEAF
>TRBV29-1|NA|TRBJ1-2
SDGGQGADVYT
>TRBV28|NA|TRBJ2-3
ASSLSGRATDTQY
>TRBV9|NA|TRBJ1-1
ASGQGQSTEAF
>TRBV15|NA|TRBJ2-7
ATSREGTYEQY
>TRBV4-1|NA|TRBJ2-1
ASSQGTSGSNEQF